One sample yielded the 7 T cell receptor beta chains listed below, sequenced in a study of Graves' ophthalmopathy and Graves' hyperthyroidism. The authors amplified TCR beta CDR3 regions, and they did so from RNA transcripts for repertoire sequencing. The authors performed first-round RT-PCR with HTBI primers and then a second-round multiplex PCR. TCRdb re-analysed the multiplex PCR reads in MiXCR, keeping a single row per CDR3 protein. The table has 450,000 to 600,000 distinct CDR3 sequences, about two fifths seen once. The sequenced sample consisted of peripheral blood or thyroid tissue (not recorded which). The receptors here all came from an adult man with Graves' hyperthyroidism.

The sample holds one count of this clonotype. V is TRBV12-3 or TRBV12-4 and J is TRBJ1-2, with 7 bases fitting TRBD1. The ends lost 5 bases at V and 6 bases at J; junction bases unmatched: 6. The CDR3 totals 13 residues. As DNA, the CDR3 is TGTGCCAGCAGTCCCGGGACAGATGATGGCTACACCTTC. This gives the protein CASSPGTDDGYTF.

This chain connects TRBV7-2 to TRBJ1-2, with D maybe TRBD1 (5 bases). Trimming removed 5 bases at V and 4 bases at J, with 20 bases between. CDR1 and CDR2 from the germline V gene are SGHTA and FQGNSA. The length of the CDR3 is 16 residues. The CDR3 protein is CASSQDTRGNSYGYTF. CDR3 bases: TGTGCCAGCAGCCAAGATACGAGGGGAAATTCCTATGGCTACACCTTC.

Ten or more counts support this clonotype. J is TRBJ2-5 and V is TRBV19, with TRBD1 matching 7 bases. V dropped 4 bases and J dropped 3; count of bases not matched to a gene: 8. The germline gives CDR1 LNHDA, CDR2 SQIVND (reference sequence). The CDR3 is 15 residues long. The CDR3 nucleotides are TGTGCCAGTAGTACGACAGGGCCGGACAAAGAGACCCAGTACTTC. The encoded protein is CASSTTGPDKETQYF.

This chain connects TRBV12-3 or TRBV12-4 to TRBJ1-5, with 8 bases lining up with TRBD1. The V gene end was trimmed by 5 bases and the J gene end by 4 bases; junction bases not matched to a gene: 16. The CDR3 is 18 residues long. The CDR3 region has the DNA TGTGCCAGCAGTCCCACCAGATTGACAGGGGAGTATAATCAGCCCCAGCATTTT. Translation: CASSPTRLTGEYNQPQHF.

This clonotype was seen many times. The chain couples TRBV2 to TRBJ1-2; D perhaps matches TRBD1 (6 bases). The CDR3 covers 14 residues. In germline, CDR1 is SNHLY, CDR2 FYNNEI. V lost 6 bases and J 6 bases, leaving 17 bases between the germline ends. The CDR3 nucleotides read TGTGCCAGCAGCGGTCGGACAGTCTTTAATGGCTACACCTTC. Protein product: CASSGRTVFNGYTF.

V gene TRBV11-2 combines with J gene TRBJ2-5; TRBD1 aligns across 7 bases. CDR3 length equals 19 residues. Germline assignment: CDR1 SGHAT and CDR2 FQNNGV. Trimming took 6 bases from V and 0 from J; bases not matched to a gene: 19. The CDR3 DNA follows: TGTGCCAGCAGACAGTACAGGGGCGGCTTTAAAGGGTACCAAGAGACCCAGTACTTC. It is translated as CASRQYRGGFKGYQETQYF.

As regards this clonotype: Since a much larger clone is just one base distant, this may be a read error. The CDR3 ends on some other residue instead of the conserved phenylalanine or tryptophan, so this is likely a read error. The chain employs TRBV29-1 and TRBJ1-1, with 9 bases fitting TRBD1. The ends lost 5 bases at V and 7 bases at J; junction bases unmatched: 8. The CDR3 is 13 amino acids. The germline V gene encodes CDR1 SQVTM and CDR2 ANQGSEA. CDR3 nucleotides: TGCAGCGTTCCCGACAGGGGGGTCCGTGAAGCTTTCTCT. This translates into CSVPDRGVREAFS.